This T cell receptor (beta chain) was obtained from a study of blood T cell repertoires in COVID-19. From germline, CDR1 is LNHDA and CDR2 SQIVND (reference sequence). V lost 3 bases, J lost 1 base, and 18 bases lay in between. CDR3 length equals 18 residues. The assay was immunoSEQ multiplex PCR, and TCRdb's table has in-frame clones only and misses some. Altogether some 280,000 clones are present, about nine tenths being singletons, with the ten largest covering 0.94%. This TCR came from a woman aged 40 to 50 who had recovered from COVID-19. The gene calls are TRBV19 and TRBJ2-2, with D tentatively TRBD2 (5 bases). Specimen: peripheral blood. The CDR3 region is CASSITGWVSGNTGELFF. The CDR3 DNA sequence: TGTGCCAGTAGTATTACGGGGTGGGTTTCGGGGAACACCGGGGAGCTGTTTTTT. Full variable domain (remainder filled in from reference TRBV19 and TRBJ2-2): DGGITQSPKYLFRKEGQNVTLSCEQNLNHDAMYWYRQDPGQGLRLIYYSQIVNDFQKGDIAEGYSVSREKKESFPLTVTSAQKNPTAFYLCASSITGWVSGNTGELFFGEGSRLTVL.